The present T cell receptor (beta chain) was sequenced within a study of T cell repertoires in cytomegalovirus infection. Whole-study context: Public TCR beta signatures were indicative of both CMV infection and a matching HLA type.

Unmatched junction bases numbered 4, after V lost 4 bases and J lost 9 bases. This CDR3 comprises 12 residues. Per germline, CDR1 SQVTM and CDR2 ANQGSEA. In TCRdb, the reads were re-called with MiXCR into one record per CDR3 protein. The data show around 570,000 distinct CDR3 sequences, around 40% seen once. A remark on this clonotype: Antigen: not known.

The sample was cultured PBMCs, taken from culture after CMV antigen stimulation. This chain uses TRBV29-1 with TRBJ2-1; 9 bases agree with TRBD2. The receptor's source is a human donor in good health (CMV status not recorded). Some clones in this sample may be carry-over from other donors' samples. The CDR3 bases are TGCAGCGTTGTTTTAGCGGGAGTTGAGCAGTTCTTC. It specifies CSVVLAGVEQFF.